One sample yielded the 26 T cell receptor beta chains listed below, sequenced in a study of CD8 T cells in Susac syndrome. Random hexamers were used to reverse transcribe an amount of roughly 0.45 to 1 ug RNA. TCRdb recomputed calls from the immunoSEQ multiplex PCR reads with MiXCR, one row per CDR3 protein. The sample holds about 190,000 distinct CDR3 sequences; 85% to 95% are singletons and the top ten take 0.15% to 0.2%. Material: CD8+ T cells from PBMCs. The source of these receptors is a human donor with Susac syndrome.

DNA for the CDR3: TGTGCCAGCAGTGTCTCTCCCGCTAGCGGGAGGCTAGGCGAGCAGTACTTC. Translating gives CASSVSPASGRLGEQYF. The J gene is TRBJ2-7, the V gene TRBV25-1; the match to TRBD2 covers 11 bases. The CDR3 has 17 amino acids. CDR1 is MGHDK and CDR2 is SYGVNS in the germline V gene. The V gene end was trimmed by 4 bases and the J gene end by 6 bases; junction bases not matched to a gene: 14.

This sequence joins TRBV13 and TRBJ1-4, with TRBD1 matching over 7 bases. J gave up 14 bases and V 8 bases, and 23 bases lay outside the gene matches. This CDR3 is built from 16 residues. Germline-derived CDR1 and CDR2 are PRHDT and FYEKMQ (reference sequence). CDR3 DNA: TGTGCCAGCGCCGGGGGGACAGCCGTCGAAGGGGGCGAGCTGTTTTTT. Translation gives CASAGGTAVEGGELFF.

The CDR3 DNA sequence: TGTGCCTGGAGCCCTGGGACAGACAATGAGCAGTTCTTC. Residues: CAWSPGTDNEQFF. This chain links TRBV30 with TRBJ2-1; 7 bases are shared with TRBD1. The germline V gene has CDR1 GTSNPN and CDR2 SVGIG (reference sequence). After removal of 3 bases from V and 5 bases from J, the junction contained 4 bases not matched to a gene. This CDR3 region has 13 residues. The full variable domain, rest sourced from reference TRBV30 and TRBJ2-1, is SQTIHQWPATLVQPVGSPLSLECTVEGTSNPNLYWYRQAAGRGLQLLFYSVGIGQISSEVPQNLSASRPQDRQFILSSKKLLLSDSGFYLCAWSPGTDNEQFFGPGTRLTVL.

This chain connects TRBV5-6 to TRBJ1-2, with 9 bases that match TRBD1. CDR1 SGHDT and CDR2 YYEEEE come from the germline V gene. CDR3 length: 12 amino acids. Trimming at V came to 5 bases and at J to 12 bases, leaving 8 bases not matched to a gene. CDR3 amino acids: CASREPTGGNTF. CDR3 sequence (DNA): TGTGCCAGCAGGGAACCGACAGGGGGTAACACCTTC.

The chain employs TRBV12-3 or TRBV12-4 and TRBJ2-7, with 10 nucleotides matching TRBD1. V was clipped by 5 bases and J by 5 bases; unmatched bases: 12. The CDR3 is made up of 16 amino acids. The CDR3 is CASSLAGTGASDEQYF. The CDR3 DNA reads TGTGCCAGCAGTCTTGCCGGGACAGGGGCGTCCGACGAGCAGTACTTC.

The V and J genes are TRBV12-3 or TRBV12-4 and TRBJ2-7, with 7 bases identical to TRBD1. V was pared by 5 bases and J by 7 bases, with 11 bases of the junction left unmatched. This CDR3 contains 14 residues. The CDR3 sequence: CASSPVPTGEEQYF. Written as DNA, the CDR3 is TGTGCCAGCAGTCCGGTCCCTACAGGGGAAGAGCAGTACTTC.

The chain joins TRBV6-1 to TRBJ2-7; 9 bases are a match to TRBD1. The V gene end was trimmed by 6 bases and the J gene end by 7 bases; junction bases not matched to a gene: 16. The CDR3 is made up of 16 amino acids. Germline CDR1 reads MNHNS; CDR2 reads SASEGT. The CDR3 region has the DNA TGTGCCAGCAGGAAGGGACAGGGTTTCGGTGAGGGAGAGCAGTACTTC. It codes for CASRKGQGFGEGEQYF.

This chain uses TRBV5-1 with TRBJ2-2; D gene unclear. V shed 6 bases and J shed 0 bases, with 3 bases lying between them. CDR3 size: 12 residues. Per germline, CDR1 SGHRS and CDR2 YFSETQ. CDR3: CASTPNTGELFF. DNA of the CDR3: TGCGCCAGCACCCCGAACACCGGGGAGCTGTTTTTT. The full variable domain, rest sourced from reference TRBV5-1 and TRBJ2-2, is KAGVTQTPRYLIKTRGQQVTLSCSPISGHRSVSWYQQTPGQGLQFLFEYFSETQRNKGNFPGRFSGRQFSNSRSEMNVSTLELGDSALYLCASTPNTGELFFGEGSRLTVL.

The rearrangement uses TRBV7-8 and TRBJ1-2; 7 bases are a match to TRBD1. CDR1 is SGHVS and CDR2 is FQNEAQ in the germline V gene. This CDR3 has 14 residues. V shed 4 bases and J 5 bases; nucleotides not matched to a gene: 7. CDR3 sequence reads: CASSSLGQTYGYTF. The CDR3 DNA is TGTGCCAGCAGCTCGTTGGGACAGACTTATGGCTACACCTTC.

J is TRBJ1-5 and V is TRBV6-5, with TRBD1 matching 8 bases. The junction had 6 bases not matched to a gene; V was cut back by 6 bases and J by 2 bases. CDR3 length equals 15 residues. Germline V lookup: CDR1 MNHEY, CDR2 SVGAGI. CDR3 region: CASSYGQGGNQPQHF. In nucleotides, the CDR3 is TGTGCCAGCAGCTATGGACAGGGCGGCAATCAGCCCCAGCATTTT.

The V and J genes are TRBV9 and TRBJ2-2, with D uncertain. The germline V gene has CDR1 SGDLS and CDR2 YYNGEE. Trimming stripped 2 bases from V and 4 bases from J, with 12 bases between. The CDR3 has 15 residues. CDR3 residues: CASSVSLSATGELFF. CDR3 in DNA: TGTGCCAGCAGCGTTTCACTCTCGGCCACCGGGGAGCTGTTTTTT.

The rearrangement uses TRBV23-1 and TRBJ2-5; no firm D call. TRBV23-1 is annotated as an ORF whose role is uncertain. The CDR3 is 15 residues long. Deletions cut 2 bases from V and 2 bases from J, with 12 bases between. In nucleotides, the CDR3 is TGCGCCAGCAGTCAAGGTTCCGGAACTCAAGAGACCCAGTACTTC. It codes for CASSQGSGTQETQYF.

This chain links TRBV2 with TRBJ1-3; D gene ambiguous. CDR3 length: 15 amino acids. Germline V lookup: CDR1 SNHLY, CDR2 FYNNEI. V was shortened by 4 bases and J by 0 bases, with 10 bases between the two germline ends. CDR3: CASSGLYSSGNTIYF. The CDR3, as DNA: TGTGCCAGCAGTGGATTGTACAGCTCTGGAAACACCATATATTTT.

The chain links TRBV6-5 to TRBJ1-2; D is unclear. The CDR3 is 13 amino acids. Looked up from germline, CDR1 is MNHEY and CDR2 is SVGAGI. Trimming stripped 2 bases from V and 6 bases from J, with 10 bases between. The CDR3 spells CASSYTSGDGYTF. The CDR3 bases are TGTGCCAGCAGTTACACCTCAGGAGATGGCTACACCTTC.

This chain joins TRBV5-1 and TRBJ2-7; 7 bases are a match to TRBD2. CDR1 and CDR2 (germline): SGHRS, YFSETQ. The CDR3 has 14 amino acids. V gave up 2 bases and J gave up 6 bases; unmatched junction bases: 8. In nucleotides, the CDR3 is TGCGCCAGCAGCTTTGTAGGCGGGAGACCCGAGCAGTACTTC. Protein product: CASSFVGGRPEQYF.

The chain is built from TRBV19 and TRBJ2-1; D is unresolved. This CDR3 comprises 14 residues. The V gene's germline CDR1 is LNHDA and CDR2 SQIVND (reference sequence). Trimming cost V 5 bases and J 5 bases, with 13 bases left between them. CDR3 in amino acids: CASSQADVDNEQFF. CDR3 bases: TGTGCCAGTAGTCAGGCGGACGTTGACAATGAGCAGTTCTTC.

V and J are TRBV28 and TRBJ2-1; D is perhaps TRBD2 (6 bases). The V and J ends lost 6 bases and 0 bases respectively, with 15 bases between them. Germline assignment: CDR1 MDHEN and CDR2 SYDVKM. The CDR3 sequence is 16 residues long. The chain's CDR3 is CASSTSSGSSYNEQFF. The CDR3 nucleotides read TGTGCCAGCAGCACCTCGTCCGGGAGCTCCTACAATGAGCAGTTCTTC.

In its sample, this clonotype was seen once. The V and J genes are TRBV5-6 and TRBJ2-1, with 9 bases fitting TRBD1. This CDR3 comprises 16 residues. CDR1 and CDR2 (germline): SGHDT, YYEEEE. Trimming removed 3 bases from V and 1 base from J; junction bases left unmatched: 5. CDR3 DNA sequence: TGTGCCAGCAGCTCGATACAGGGGGCGTCCTACAATGAGCAGTTCTTC. Encoded protein: CASSSIQGASYNEQFF.

V is TRBV5-1 and J is TRBJ1-5, with 8 positions matching TRBD1. With 4 bases clipped from V and 0 bases from J, the junction kept 3 bases outside the gene matches. The germline V gene has CDR1 SGHRS and CDR2 YFSETQ. The CDR3 is made up of 15 amino acids. The CDR3 sequence is CASSTGQGSNQPQHF. The CDR3 DNA follows: TGCGCCAGCAGCACCGGACAGGGTAGCAATCAGCCCCAGCATTTT.

The V and J genes are TRBV7-3 and TRBJ2-3; D remains unclear. Between the trimmed V and J ends, which lost 1 base and 4 bases, there was a span of 6 bases. CDR1 and CDR2 (germline): SGHTA, FQGTGA. CDR3 length: 13 amino acids. The CDR3 loop is CASSLILSDTQYF. CDR3 nucleotide sequence: TGTGCCAGCAGCTTAATTCTATCAGATACGCAGTATTTT. The variable domain in full, with the rest retrieved from reference TRBV7-3 and TRBJ2-3, is GAGVSQTPSNKVTEKGKYVELRCDPISGHTALYWYRQSLGQGPEFLIYFQGTGAADDSGLPNDRFFAVRPEGSVSTLKIQRTERGDSAVYLCASSLILSDTQYFGPGTRLTVL.

The chain has TRBV6-5 and TRBJ2-1, with 7 positions matching TRBD2. The germline gives CDR1 MNHEY, CDR2 SVGAGI. The junction had 9 bases not matched to a gene; V was cut back by 5 bases and J by 8 bases. The CDR3 spans 14 residues. The DNA for the CDR3 is TGTGCCAGCAGTAGGACTAGACGTTTCGATGAGCAGTTCTTC. It is translated as CASSRTRRFDEQFF.

V is TRBV4-1 and J is TRBJ1-2; 7 positions agree with TRBD1. J lost 4 bases, V lost 0 bases, and 11 bases had no gene match. CDR3 length: 17 residues. Germline CDR1 reads MGHRA; CDR2 reads YSYEKL. The CDR3 protein is CASSQDKFAGTAYGYTF. CDR3 nucleotides: TGCGCCAGCAGCCAAGATAAGTTCGCGGGGACAGCCTATGGCTACACCTTC.

Regarding this clonotype: One junction end does not reproduce the germline sequence, and a read error may be involved. V gene TRBV7-9 combines with J gene TRBJ2-7, with unresolved D. The CDR3 runs to 15 residues. Germline lookup yields CDR1 SEHNR and CDR2 FQNEAQ (reference sequence). DNA of the CDR3: TGTGCCAGCAGCCCCCACCGCTATGACTCCTACGAGCAGTACTTT. It is translated as CASSPHRYDSYEQYF.

V is TRBV20-1 and J is TRBJ2-7, with 8 bases lining up with TRBD1. This CDR3 comprises 13 residues. Germline V gene lookup returns CDR1 DFQATT and CDR2 SNEGSKA (reference sequence). The ends lost 3 bases at V and 1 base at J; junction bases unmatched: 2. The CDR3 loop reads CSASRDRSYEQYF. The CDR3 DNA follows: TGCAGTGCTAGCCGGGACAGGTCCTACGAGCAGTACTTC.

The rearrangement links TRBV6-5 to TRBJ2-7; D tentatively reads TRBD1 or TRBD2 (5 bases each). Germline V lookup: CDR1 MNHEY, CDR2 SVGAGI. The CDR3 is made up of 13 amino acids. V was trimmed by 6 bases and J by 4 bases, leaving 13 bases between them. Here the CDR3 DNA reads TGTGCCAGCAGCGTAGGGGACGAGTACGAGCAGTACTTC. This codes for CASSVGDEYEQYF.

The chain uses TRBV5-6 and TRBJ2-7; 8 nucleotides agree with TRBD1. The V and J ends lost 3 bases and 5 bases, in that order; junction bases with no gene match: 7. The CDR3 is 14 residues long. CDR1 and CDR2 from the germline V gene are SGHDT and YYEEEE. CDR3 region: CASSSGTGRNEQYF. The CDR3 DNA follows: TGTGCCAGCAGCTCCGGGACAGGTAGGAACGAGCAGTACTTC. The entire variable domain, with the rest obtained from reference TRBV5-6 and TRBJ2-7, is as follows: DAGVTQSPTHLIKTRGQQVTLRCSPKSGHDTVSWYQQALGQGPQFIFQYYEEEERQRGNFPDRFSGHQFPNYSSELNVNALLLGDSALYLCASSSGTGRNEQYFGPGTRLTVT.